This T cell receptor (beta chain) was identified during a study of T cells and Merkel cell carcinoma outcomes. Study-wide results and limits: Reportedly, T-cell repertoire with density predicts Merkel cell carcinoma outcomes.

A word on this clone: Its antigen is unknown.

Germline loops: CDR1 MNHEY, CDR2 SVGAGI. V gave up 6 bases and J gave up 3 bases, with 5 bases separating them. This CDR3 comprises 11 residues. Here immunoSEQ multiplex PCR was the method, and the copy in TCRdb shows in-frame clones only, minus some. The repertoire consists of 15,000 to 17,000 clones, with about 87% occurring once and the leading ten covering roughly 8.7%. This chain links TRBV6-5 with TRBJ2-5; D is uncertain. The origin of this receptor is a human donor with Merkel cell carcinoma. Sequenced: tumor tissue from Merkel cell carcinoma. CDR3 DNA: TGTGCCAGCAGCAGCGAAGAGACCCAGTACTTC. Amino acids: CASSSEETQYF.